A selection of T cell receptor beta chains follows, all from one sample in a study of blood T cell repertoires in COVID-19. Libraries were prepared by immunoSEQ multiplex PCR; TCRdb keeps only in-frame clonotypes and omits some of them. The sample has some 88,000 clones, 65% to 90% seen once; the top ten hold 3.8%. The sequenced material came from peripheral blood. These receptor sequences come from a man aged 55 to 70 with acute or convalescent COVID-19. CDR3s include the opening cysteine and the closing phenylalanine or tryptophan. Fields, in order: J gene, V gene, clone size, D gene, CDR3 DNA, CDR3 protein. D genes are given only for firm matches. Where a row states a size, it is once, few, many or the class of an expanded clone; other rows omit it.

TRBJ1-3 TRBV5-1 NA NA TGCGCCAGCAGCCCCGAGATACCCATCTCTGGAAACACCATATATTTT CASSPEIPISGNTIYF
TRBJ2-7 TRBV5-4 NA TRBD1 TGTGCCAGCAAGGGACAGGGGGCCTACGAGCAGTACTTC CASKGQGAYEQYF
TRBJ1-1 TRBV21-1 NA NA TGTGCCAGCAGCAAAGCGCCTCGGCAGGGCCCCACCTCTGGTGAAGCTTTCTTT CASSKAPRQGPTSGEAFF
TRBJ1-1 TRBV5-1 NA NA TGCGCCAGCAGCAGTACAGCAGACACTGAAGCTTTCTTT CASSSTADTEAFF
TRBJ2-7 TRBV5-1 NA NA TGCGCCAGCAGCGCGGATGGGGGACTGGGCGAGCAGTACTTC CASSADGGLGEQYF
TRBJ2-1 TRBV7-7 few TRBD1 TGTGCTAGCAGCTTGGGGACAGGCTACAATGAGCAGTTCTTC CASSLGTGYNEQFF
TRBJ2-1 TRBV4-1 NA TRBD2 TGCGCCAGCAGCCAAGGGGGACTAGCGGGGCGATTCAATGAGCAGTTCTTC CASSQGGLAGRFNEQFF
TRBJ2-4 TRBV4-1 NA TRBD2 TGCGCCAGCAGCCAGGAGACTAGCGGGGGGGCCTTCGGAAACATTCAGTACTTC CASSQETSGGAFGNIQYF
TRBJ1-6 TRBV6-1 NA TRBD1 TGTGCCACCTACAGGGACAGAGGTAATTCACCCCTCCACTTT CATYRDRGNSPLHF
TRBJ2-1 TRBV18 NA TRBD2 TGTGCCAGCTCACCACCGGTCCGGGAGGGCCGGGATGAGCAGTTCTTC CASSPPVREGRDEQFF
TRBJ2-3 TRBV10-3 NA NA TGTGCCATCAGTGACGGGAGAGGAGGAGATACGCAGTATTTT CAISDGRGGDTQYF
TRBJ1-2 TRBV6-5 NA NA TGTGCCAGCAGCCTAAGGGCGGGGGGAGGAGGCTACACCTTC CASSLRAGGGGYTF
TRBJ1-4 TRBV4-1 NA NA TGCGCCAGCAGCCAAGATGCGTATAATGAAAAACTGTTTTTT CASSQDAYNEKLFF
TRBJ1-2 TRBV10-2 NA NA TGCGCCAGCAGCGCAACAGGAAACTATGGCTACACCTTC CASSATGNYGYTF
TRBJ2-5 TRBV7-7 once TRBD2 TGTGCTAGCAGCCTTGGGAGGGGAGAGACCCAGTACTTC CASSLGRGETQYF
TRBJ2-7 TRBV6-1 NA TRBD1 TGTGCCAGCAGTGAGGCCCTGGACAGGGCCGAGCAGTACTTC CASSEALDRAEQYF
TRBJ1-1 TRBV3-1/TRBV3-2 NA NA TGTGCCAGCAGCCAATCGGCGGCTGAAGCTTTCTTT CASSQSAAEAFF
TRBJ2-3 TRBV2 NA NA TGTGCCAGCAGTGAACCGGTACTCACAGATACGCAGTATTTT CASSEPVLTDTQYF
TRBJ1-3 TRBV7-8 NA TRBD1 TGTGCCAGCAGCTCAAATAGGAACAGGGGGTCTGGAAACACCATATATTTT CASSSNRNRGSGNTIYF
TRBJ2-3 TRBV15 NA NA TGTGCCACCAGCCGGCGACTCCCGGTCACAGATACGCAGTATTTT CATSRRLPVTDTQYF
TRBJ2-7 TRBV19 NA TRBD1 TGTGCCAGTAGTATGGGACAGGGGATCTCCTACGAGCAGTACTTC CASSMGQGISYEQYF
TRBJ1-1 TRBV5-1 NA NA TGCGCCAGCAGCTTGCGCGAACCGAACACTGAAGCTTTCTTT CASSLREPNTEAFF
TRBJ1-1 TRBV5-1 NA TRBD1 TGCGCCAGCAGCTTGGCGGACAGGGGCGGGACTGAAGCTTTCTTT CASSLADRGGTEAFF
TRBJ2-7 TRBV6-5 NA NA TGTGCCAGCAGTTACCTTGCGGCCCTGGGTTACGAGCAGTACTTC CASSYLAALGYEQYF
TRBJ2-3 TRBV30 NA TRBD2 TGTGCCTGCCAGACTAGCGGGGGCACAGATACGCAGTATTTT CACQTSGGTDTQYF
TRBJ1-1 TRBV6-6 NA NA TGTGCCAGCAGCAGAGACAGGAACACTGAAGCTTTCTTT CASSRDRNTEAFF
TRBJ2-2 TRBV30 NA NA TGTGCCTGGAAATCCATTACTTGGACTGTCACCGGGGAGCTGTTTTTT CAWKSITWTVTGELFF
TRBJ1-5 TRBV5-4 NA NA TGTGCCAGCAGCTTGGCGAGGCAGAGCAATCAGCCCCAGCATTTT CASSLARQSNQPQHF
TRBJ2-2 TRBV27 NA NA TGTGCCAGCAGTTTAGGTAGACAATCCGGGGAGCTGTTTTTT CASSLGRQSGELFF
TRBJ2-1 TRBV15 NA TRBD1 TGTGCCACCGACAGGGGGTCGGGGTACAATGAGCAGTTCTTC CATDRGSGYNEQFF
TRBJ1-1 TRBV19 NA NA TGTGCCAGTAGTATCGTAAACAGGCCTTACACTGAAGCTTTCTTT CASSIVNRPYTEAFF
TRBJ2-7 TRBV29-1 NA TRBD1 TGCAGCGCCCTGACAGGGGCCGAGGCCGAGCAGTACTTC CSALTGAEAEQYF
TRBJ1-6 TRBV6-1 NA TRBD1 TGTGCCAGCAGTGACCGACAGGGTAGTTCACCCCTCCACTTT CASSDRQGSSPLHF
TRBJ1-2 TRBV10-3 NA TRBD1 TGTGCCATCAAAATTCCGGGACAGGGATTGGGAGGCTACACCTTC CAIKIPGQGLGGYTF
TRBJ2-5 TRBV25-1 NA NA TGTGCCAGCAGCAGGGGAAGGGGGACCCAGTACTTC CASSRGRGTQYF
TRBJ1-6 TRBV7-2 NA TRBD1 TGTGCCAGCAGCTCCCGGGACAGCGAGTCACCCCTCCACTTT CASSSRDSESPLHF
TRBJ2-3 TRBV6-1 NA TRBD2 TGTGCCAGCAGTGTGAAGCATAGCGGGGACACTAGCACAGATACGCAGTATTTT CASSVKHSGDTSTDTQYF
TRBJ2-5 TRBV5-4 NA TRBD1 TGTGCCAGCAGCTTATCAAGGACAGGGATGGGAGAGACCCAGTACTTC CASSLSRTGMGETQYF
TRBJ2-1 TRBV24-1 NA TRBD2 TGTGCCACCGACCCGGGGGGGGGCGCCTACAATGAGCAGTTCTTC CATDPGGGAYNEQFF
TRBJ1-6 TRBV7-9 NA TRBD1 TGTGCCAGCAGCGAGGGACAGTCCCCCCTCCACTTT CASSEGQSPLHF
TRBJ1-2 TRBV5-4 NA TRBD1 TGTGCCAGCAGCTCTCCGGGACAGGGGGGACTTTTTGGTGGCTACACCTTC CASSSPGQGGLFGGYTF
TRBJ2-2 TRBV30 NA TRBD1 TGTGCCTGTACCCAGGGGGCCGGGGACGGGGAGCTGTTTTTT CACTQGAGDGELFF
TRBJ1-6 TRBV5-1 NA NA TGCGCCAGCAGCTTGGCCGGGACTCTTAATTCACCCCTCCACTTT CASSLAGTLNSPLHF